This is a list of T cell receptor beta chains from one sample in a study of blood T cell repertoires in COVID-19. Here immunoSEQ multiplex PCR was the method, and the copy in TCRdb shows in-frame clones only, minus some. Of over 100,000 clones in the sample, around 86% were seen once. The sample taken for sequencing was peripheral blood. These receptor sequences come from a man between 65 and 85 years old with acute or convalescent COVID-19. Each CDR3 is given with its conserved first and last residue. The order of the fields is J gene, clone size, D gene, V gene, CDR3 DNA, CDR3 protein. The D gene is left open where the match is weak. The listing skips clone size in some rows; elsewhere it reads once, few, many or a size class.

j_call: TRBJ2-7; clone_size: .; d_call: TRBD2; v_call: TRBV19; cdr3_nt: TGTGCCAGTAGTCGGACTAGCGGGACTTACGAGCAGTACTTC; cdr3_aa: CASSRTSGTYEQYF
j_call: TRBJ2-2; clone_size: .; d_call: .; v_call: TRBV3-1/TRBV3-2; cdr3_nt: TGTGCCAGCAGCCAAGTTCAGGGGTGGGGGGAGCTGTTTTTT; cdr3_aa: CASSQVQGWGELFF
j_call: TRBJ2-1; clone_size: .; d_call: .; v_call: TRBV4-1; cdr3_nt: TGCGCCAGCAGCCAAGATCGGATAGCCAGTAAGGGGGGGGAGCAGTTCTTC; cdr3_aa: CASSQDRIASKGGEQFF
j_call: TRBJ2-1; clone_size: .; d_call: .; v_call: TRBV7-3; cdr3_nt: TGTGCCAGCAGCTTATCGAGCTGGAATGAGCAGTTCTTC; cdr3_aa: CASSLSSWNEQFF
j_call: TRBJ2-1; clone_size: .; d_call: TRBD2; v_call: TRBV11-3; cdr3_nt: TGTGCCAGCAGCTTAGAACGGGGGGGCCCCTTTAATGAGCAGTTCTTC; cdr3_aa: CASSLERGGPFNEQFF
j_call: TRBJ2-7; clone_size: .; d_call: TRBD1; v_call: TRBV18; cdr3_nt: TGTGCCAGCTCACAGGACAGGTCTGGGGAGCAGTACTTC; cdr3_aa: CASSQDRSGEQYF
j_call: TRBJ2-7; clone_size: .; d_call: TRBD1; v_call: TRBV6-6; cdr3_nt: TGTGCCAGCAGTTACGCCGCCGGGACAGGGGATAACGAGCAGTACTTC; cdr3_aa: CASSYAAGTGDNEQYF
j_call: TRBJ2-1; clone_size: .; d_call: .; v_call: TRBV9; cdr3_nt: TGTGCCAGCAGCGTCGTCCCAGGGCGGGAGCAGTTCTTC; cdr3_aa: CASSVVPGREQFF
j_call: TRBJ1-2; clone_size: .; d_call: TRBD1; v_call: TRBV3-1/TRBV3-2; cdr3_nt: TGTGCCAGCAGCCTTAGCCCCGGGACAGGGAAATACGGCTACACCTTC; cdr3_aa: CASSLSPGTGKYGYTF
j_call: TRBJ1-5; clone_size: .; d_call: .; v_call: TRBV6-5; cdr3_nt: TGTGCCAGCGAGCTTTTTTCCAATCAGCCCCAGCATTTT; cdr3_aa: CASELFSNQPQHF
j_call: TRBJ2-1; clone_size: .; d_call: TRBD2; v_call: TRBV5-1; cdr3_nt: TGCGCCAGCAGCATCCTCCCGGGACTAGCCAATGAGCAGTTCTTC; cdr3_aa: CASSILPGLANEQFF
j_call: TRBJ1-2; clone_size: .; d_call: .; v_call: TRBV29-1; cdr3_nt: TGCAGCGTTTCCCCGCCTACTACCTATGGCTACACCTTC; cdr3_aa: CSVSPPTTYGYTF
j_call: TRBJ2-5; clone_size: .; d_call: TRBD2; v_call: TRBV18; cdr3_nt: TGTGCCAGCTCACCAAGCGGGGGGGCCCAAGAGACCCAGTACTTC; cdr3_aa: CASSPSGGAQETQYF
j_call: TRBJ1-4; clone_size: .; d_call: TRBD1; v_call: TRBV18; cdr3_nt: TGTGCCAGCTCACCTGGGACAGGGGTCAGGGAAAAACTGTTTTTT; cdr3_aa: CASSPGTGVREKLFF
j_call: TRBJ1-1; clone_size: .; d_call: TRBD1; v_call: TRBV25-1; cdr3_nt: TGTGCCAGCAGTGGCACAGGGGTGAGTGAAGCTTTCTTT; cdr3_aa: CASSGTGVSEAFF
j_call: TRBJ2-3; clone_size: .; d_call: .; v_call: TRBV29-1; cdr3_nt: TGCAGCGTTGCAGGTCTAGCGAGTAGCACAGATACGCAGTATTTT; cdr3_aa: CSVAGLASSTDTQYF
j_call: TRBJ2-7; clone_size: few; d_call: .; v_call: TRBV7-9; cdr3_nt: TGTGCCAGCAGCCGTGGCAGGGATATCAGCTCCTACGAGCAGTACTTC; cdr3_aa: CASSRGRDISSYEQYF
j_call: TRBJ1-3; clone_size: .; d_call: .; v_call: TRBV12-3/TRBV12-4; cdr3_nt: TGTGCCAGCAGCCGGCAGGGGGGAAACACCATATATTTT; cdr3_aa: CASSRQGGNTIYF
j_call: TRBJ2-2; clone_size: few; d_call: .; v_call: TRBV30; cdr3_nt: TGTGCCTTCATCGGGGGAATTTCGGTCGATGGGGACAGGAACACCGGGGAGCTGTTTTTT; cdr3_aa: CAFIGGISVDGDRNTGELFF
j_call: TRBJ1-1; clone_size: .; d_call: TRBD1; v_call: TRBV14; cdr3_nt: TGTGCCAGCAGCCAACAGGGGGTGACTGAAGCTTTCTTT; cdr3_aa: CASSQQGVTEAFF
j_call: TRBJ1-2; clone_size: .; d_call: .; v_call: TRBV30; cdr3_nt: TGTGCCTGGAATCTCGGGTCGAACTATGGCTACACCTTC; cdr3_aa: CAWNLGSNYGYTF
j_call: TRBJ2-1; clone_size: few; d_call: TRBD2; v_call: TRBV5-1; cdr3_nt: TGCGCCAGCAGCTGGGGACTAGGGATTAGAGAGCAGTTCTTC; cdr3_aa: CASSWGLGIREQFF
j_call: TRBJ1-1; clone_size: .; d_call: .; v_call: TRBV30; cdr3_nt: TGTGCCTGGAAGCGGGGCCAGAACACTGAAGCTTTCTTT; cdr3_aa: CAWKRGQNTEAFF
j_call: TRBJ2-5; clone_size: .; d_call: .; v_call: TRBV6-6; cdr3_nt: TGTGCCAGCAGTTACTCGAGGGAGGCGGAGACCCAGTACTTC; cdr3_aa: CASSYSREAETQYF
j_call: TRBJ2-7; clone_size: .; d_call: TRBD1; v_call: TRBV19; cdr3_nt: TGTGCCAGTAGGTCCGGGACAGTCTCCTACGAGCAGTACTTC; cdr3_aa: CASRSGTVSYEQYF
j_call: TRBJ1-6; clone_size: .; d_call: TRBD1; v_call: TRBV2; cdr3_nt: TGTGCCAGCAGTCCGGGACAGGGTTTGCCCCTCCACTTT; cdr3_aa: CASSPGQGLPLHF
j_call: TRBJ2-3; clone_size: .; d_call: TRBD1; v_call: TRBV28; cdr3_nt: TGTGCCAGCAGTACTGAACAGGGGGCAAGGGTGGAGTATTTT; cdr3_aa: CASSTEQGARVEYF
j_call: TRBJ2-2; clone_size: .; d_call: TRBD1; v_call: TRBV30; cdr3_nt: TGTGCCTGGAGGGACAGGGTGAACACCGGGGAGCTGTTTTTT; cdr3_aa: CAWRDRVNTGELFF
j_call: TRBJ1-1; clone_size: .; d_call: .; v_call: TRBV7-9; cdr3_nt: TGTGCCAGCAGCTTAGCGGCGGCGAACACTGAAGCTTTCTTT; cdr3_aa: CASSLAAANTEAFF
j_call: TRBJ1-6; clone_size: .; d_call: TRBD1; v_call: TRBV27; cdr3_nt: TGTGCCAGCAGTTTAGGGGGGACAGGGACCTCACCCCTCCACTTT; cdr3_aa: CASSLGGTGTSPLHF
j_call: TRBJ2-3; clone_size: .; d_call: TRBD1; v_call: TRBV18; cdr3_nt: TGTGCCAGCTCACCTGGGACAGGGAACACAGATACGCAGTATTTT; cdr3_aa: CASSPGTGNTDTQYF
j_call: TRBJ2-2; clone_size: .; d_call: TRBD2; v_call: TRBV5-1; cdr3_nt: TGCGCCAGCAGCGCCGGACTAGATGATACCGGGGAGCTGTTTTTT; cdr3_aa: CASSAGLDDTGELFF
j_call: TRBJ1-5; clone_size: .; d_call: .; v_call: TRBV20-1; cdr3_nt: TGCAGTGCTAGTACGGGGAAATGGGAGCCCCAGCATTTT; cdr3_aa: CSASTGKWEPQHF
j_call: TRBJ2-7; clone_size: few; d_call: TRBD1; v_call: TRBV7-9; cdr3_nt: TGTGCCAGCAGCTTAGGGGGACAGGGAGGCGAGCAGTACTTC; cdr3_aa: CASSLGGQGGEQYF
j_call: TRBJ1-2; clone_size: .; d_call: .; v_call: TRBV27; cdr3_nt: TGTGCCAGCGGCAGGGGCAGCTATGGCTACACCTTC; cdr3_aa: CASGRGSYGYTF
j_call: TRBJ2-5; clone_size: .; d_call: TRBD2; v_call: TRBV15; cdr3_nt: TGTGCCACCAGCAGAGATAAGCGGGGAGGAGAGACCCAGTACTTC; cdr3_aa: CATSRDKRGGETQYF
j_call: TRBJ1-2; clone_size: .; d_call: TRBD1; v_call: TRBV9; cdr3_nt: TGTGCCAGCACCAACCAACAGGGGAGGCGGAATGGCTACACCTTC; cdr3_aa: CASTNQQGRRNGYTF
j_call: TRBJ2-3; clone_size: .; d_call: .; v_call: TRBV28; cdr3_nt: TGTGCCAGCAGAACAACGACAGATACGCAGTATTTT; cdr3_aa: CASRTTTDTQYF
j_call: TRBJ2-2; clone_size: .; d_call: TRBD2; v_call: TRBV11-2; cdr3_nt: TGTGCCAGCACCTCCCCCCCTAGCGGGGGGGCGAGAACCGGGGAGCTGTTTTTT; cdr3_aa: CASTSPPSGGARTGELFF
j_call: TRBJ1-2; clone_size: .; d_call: .; v_call: TRBV28; cdr3_nt: TGTGCCACCTCCTCCGCAGGGCTAGGGGGCTACACCTTC; cdr3_aa: CATSSAGLGGYTF
j_call: TRBJ2-7; clone_size: .; d_call: TRBD2; v_call: TRBV5-4; cdr3_nt: TGTGCCAGCAGCGACACCCGGGGGGACTCCTACGAGCAGTACTTC; cdr3_aa: CASSDTRGDSYEQYF
j_call: TRBJ2-1; clone_size: .; d_call: .; v_call: TRBV29-1; cdr3_nt: TGCAGCGTTGAAGACGCCGGGGACAATGAGCAGTTCTTC; cdr3_aa: CSVEDAGDNEQFF
j_call: TRBJ1-1; clone_size: .; d_call: .; v_call: TRBV28; cdr3_nt: TGTGCCAGCAGTTCCCCCCACAGAGTTGAAGCTTTCTTT; cdr3_aa: CASSSPHRVEAFF
j_call: TRBJ2-6; clone_size: once; d_call: TRBD1; v_call: TRBV5-1; cdr3_nt: TGCGCCAGTACTCCCGGGGGACAGGGGATGGCTGGGGCCAACGTCCTGACTTTC; cdr3_aa: CASTPGGQGMAGANVLTF